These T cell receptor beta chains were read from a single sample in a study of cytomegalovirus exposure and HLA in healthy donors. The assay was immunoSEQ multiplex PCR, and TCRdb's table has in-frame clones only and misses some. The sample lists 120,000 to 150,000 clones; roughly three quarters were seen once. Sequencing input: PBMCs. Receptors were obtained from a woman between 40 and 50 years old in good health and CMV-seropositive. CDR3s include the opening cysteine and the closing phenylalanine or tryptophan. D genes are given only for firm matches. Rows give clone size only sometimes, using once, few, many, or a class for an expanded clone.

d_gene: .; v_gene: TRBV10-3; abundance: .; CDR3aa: CAISESTPEDILF
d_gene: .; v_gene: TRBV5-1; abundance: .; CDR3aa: CASSLGLESTEAFF
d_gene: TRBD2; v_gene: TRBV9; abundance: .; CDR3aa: CASSRERGGYNEQFF
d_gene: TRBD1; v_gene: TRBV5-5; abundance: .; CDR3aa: CASSPLRDSLNTEAFF
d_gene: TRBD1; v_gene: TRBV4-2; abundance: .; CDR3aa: CASSQDPGGGSPLHF
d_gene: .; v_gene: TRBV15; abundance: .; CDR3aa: CATSRDRTGNEQFF
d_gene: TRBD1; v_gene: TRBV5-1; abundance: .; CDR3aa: CASSPRQGAGELFF
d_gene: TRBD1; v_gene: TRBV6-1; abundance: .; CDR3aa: CASRLRTGPGDGYTF
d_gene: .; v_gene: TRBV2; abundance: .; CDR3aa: CASIDMGLGGYTF
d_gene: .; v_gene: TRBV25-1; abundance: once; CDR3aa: CASSDIADTAGTQYF
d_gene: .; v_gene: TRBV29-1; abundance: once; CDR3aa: CSVGSQATQHF
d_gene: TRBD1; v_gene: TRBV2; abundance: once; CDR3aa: CASSVTGRTGELFF
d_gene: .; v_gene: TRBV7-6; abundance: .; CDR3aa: CASSSLGQYNEQFF
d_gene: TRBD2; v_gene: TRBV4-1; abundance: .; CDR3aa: CASSQDGTSGGNGETQYF
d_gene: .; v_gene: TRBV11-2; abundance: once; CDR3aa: CASSPIRTVNEQFF
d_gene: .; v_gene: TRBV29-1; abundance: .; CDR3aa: CSVQQGRNEQFF
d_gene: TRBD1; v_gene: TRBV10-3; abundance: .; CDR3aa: CAIRGPGTGADGYTF
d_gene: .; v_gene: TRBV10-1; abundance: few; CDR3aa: CASSDPDSPLHF
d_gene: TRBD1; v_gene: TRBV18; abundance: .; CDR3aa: CASSLRQGDGNTIYF
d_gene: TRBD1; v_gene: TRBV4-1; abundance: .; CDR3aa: CASSQTQGARNTIYF
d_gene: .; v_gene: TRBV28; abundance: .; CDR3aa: CASREAGNSNQPQHF
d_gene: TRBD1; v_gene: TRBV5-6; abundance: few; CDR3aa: CASSSRTGGNYGYTF
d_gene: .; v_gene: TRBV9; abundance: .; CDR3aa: CASSVGQSSYEQYF
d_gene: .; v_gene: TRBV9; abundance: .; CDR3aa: CASSAAAMNTEAFF
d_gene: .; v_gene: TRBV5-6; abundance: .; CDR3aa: CASSFGRSTSYEQYF
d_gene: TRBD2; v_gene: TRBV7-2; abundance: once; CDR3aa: CASSSKVRVSGGGEQYF
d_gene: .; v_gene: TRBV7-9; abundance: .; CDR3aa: CSSSLDQAGYTF
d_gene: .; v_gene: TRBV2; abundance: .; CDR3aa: CASSGGLGGTGELFF
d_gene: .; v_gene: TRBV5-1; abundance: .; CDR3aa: CASSLGGGTRGTEAFF
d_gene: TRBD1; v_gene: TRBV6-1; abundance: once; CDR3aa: CASSPTLTGTYEQYF
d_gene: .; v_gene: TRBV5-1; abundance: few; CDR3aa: CASSPGGEAFF
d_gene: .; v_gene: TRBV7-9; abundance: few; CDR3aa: CASSLFYSQTKEQFF
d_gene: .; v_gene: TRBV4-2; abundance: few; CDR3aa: CASSQDATMAVTF
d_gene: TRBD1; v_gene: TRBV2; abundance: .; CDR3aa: CASSARTGENTEAFF
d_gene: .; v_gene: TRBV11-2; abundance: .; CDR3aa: CASSLAGYGYTF
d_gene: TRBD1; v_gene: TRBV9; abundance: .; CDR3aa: CASSATPGQGVTDTQYF
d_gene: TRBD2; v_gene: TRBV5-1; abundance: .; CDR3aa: CASSLFSGGSSYNEQFF
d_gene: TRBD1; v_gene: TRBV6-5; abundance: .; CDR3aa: CASSRQGRYNEQFF
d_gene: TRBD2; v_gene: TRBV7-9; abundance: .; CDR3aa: CSSSSGTNSYEQYF
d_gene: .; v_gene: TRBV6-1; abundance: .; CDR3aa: CASSGGRGLGTQYF
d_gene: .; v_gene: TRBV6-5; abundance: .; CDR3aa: CASRPMVLDTQYF
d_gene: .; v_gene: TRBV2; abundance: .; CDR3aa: CASRPQTASREYF
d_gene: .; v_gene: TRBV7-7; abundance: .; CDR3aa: CASSDDSFNEQFF
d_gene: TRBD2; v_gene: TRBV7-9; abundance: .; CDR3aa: CASSLLAGGYNEQFF
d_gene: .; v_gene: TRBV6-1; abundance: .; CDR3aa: CASSEVRGQPQHF
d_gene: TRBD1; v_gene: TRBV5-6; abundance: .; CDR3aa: CASSLKGQVYNEQFF
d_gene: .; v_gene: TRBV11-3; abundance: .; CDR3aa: CASSPTGVTDTQYF
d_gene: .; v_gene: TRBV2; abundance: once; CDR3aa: CANQIGPTGTDTQYF
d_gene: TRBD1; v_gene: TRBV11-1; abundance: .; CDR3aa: CASSLFQTGEETQYF
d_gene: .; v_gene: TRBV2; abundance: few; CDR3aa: CASSEGRSYGYTF
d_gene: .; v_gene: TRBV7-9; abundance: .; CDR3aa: CASSSPGGKNEQFF
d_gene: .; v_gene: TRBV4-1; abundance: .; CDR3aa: CASSQGSAGRGDPPLHF
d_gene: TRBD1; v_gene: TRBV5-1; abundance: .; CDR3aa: CASSLGAGQGVGTPLHF
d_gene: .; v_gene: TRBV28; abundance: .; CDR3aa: CASSVPGTPMNTEAFF
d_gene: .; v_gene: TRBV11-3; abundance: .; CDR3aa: CASSLAGMNTGELFF
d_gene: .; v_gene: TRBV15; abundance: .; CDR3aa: CATSRDLLGSYEQYF
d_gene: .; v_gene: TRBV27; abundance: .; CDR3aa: CASSVGRTTNEKLFF
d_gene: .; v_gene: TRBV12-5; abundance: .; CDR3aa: CASGLSGGYNEQFF